The next 30 T cell receptor beta chains were all read from a single sample in a study of response to subunit inactivated influenza vaccine. TCRdb reprocessed the RT-PCR reads with MiXCR, giving one entry per CDR3 protein. The sample comprises around 480,000 distinct CDR3 sequences, 16% of which are singletons, and less than 4% rests with the top ten. The sample was CD4+ T cells sorted from PBMCs, taken less than 25 months after vaccination. These receptor sequences come from a man between 50 and 70 years old who received an inactivated influenza vaccine.

The gene calls are TRBV6-8 and TRBJ2-7, with 11 bases lining up with TRBD1. CDR1 is MNHGY and CDR2 is SAAAGT in the germline V gene. Trimming at V came to 0 bases and at J to 3 bases, leaving 7 bases not matched to a gene. The CDR3 loop spans 17 amino acids. The CDR3 sequence: CASSYSVCGTGGYEQYF. For the CDR3, the DNA is TGTGCCAGCAGTTACTCGGTATGTGGGACAGGGGGCTACGAGCAGTACTTC.

A few counts support this clonotype. The V gene is TRBV29-1, the J gene TRBJ2-7; possible D gene TRBD1, 6 bases. This CDR3 has 13 residues. The V and J ends lost 6 bases and 2 bases respectively, with 14 bases between them. Germline V gene sequence: CDR1 SQVTM, CDR2 ANQGSEA. The CDR3 is CSVVTGTTYEQYF. The CDR3 DNA reads TGCAGCGTAGTAACGGGGACAACCTACGAGCAGTACTTC.

Points on this clonotype: The junction does not match germline at one end; this may be a read error. V and J are TRBV7-2 and TRBJ2-7, with TRBD1 matching 9 bases. This CDR3 is 15 amino acids long. Germline CDR1 is SGHTA and CDR2 is FQGNSA. This CDR3 is CASRLGRDRVYEQYF. In DNA, the CDR3 is TGTGCCAGCCGCTTGGGGCGGGACAGGGTCTACGAGCAGTACTTC.

This clonotype has more than one count but fewer than ten. The chain employs TRBV4-3 and TRBJ2-3; 9 bases line up with TRBD1. Trimming took 2 bases from V and 14 from J; bases not matched to a gene: 14. The CDR3 length is 15 residues. Per the germline V gene, CDR1 is LGHNA and CDR2 is YSLEER. The CDR3 loop is CASSQTGGPRFPPYF. CDR3 DNA: TGCGCCAGCAGCCAAACAGGGGGCCCAAGGTTTCCCCCGTATTTT.

This clonotype was picked up a small number of times. J is TRBJ2-3 and V is TRBV5-1; 10 nucleotides match TRBD2. CDR3 length: 17 amino acids. Germline-derived CDR1 and CDR2 are SGHRS and YFSETQ. The J segment lost 0 bases and the V segment lost 0 bases, leaving 4 bases of the junction unmatched. Here the CDR3 reads CASSLGLAGTSTDTQYF. CDR3 nucleotide sequence: TGCGCCAGCAGCTTGGGACTAGCGGGCACTAGCACAGATACGCAGTATTTT.

This rearrangement joins TRBV20-1 to TRBJ2-1, with TRBD2 matching 7 bases. Germline V gene sequence: CDR1 DFQATT, CDR2 SNEGSKA (reference sequence). Trimming cost V 3 bases and J 11 bases; bases outside gene matches: 7. The CDR3 has 12 residues. In DNA, the CDR3 is TGCAGTGCTAGCCGGGACTATGGAAAGCAGTTCTTC. Its protein is CSASRDYGKQFF.

The rearrangement links TRBV7-2 to TRBJ2-3; D is unclear. Trimming took 8 bases from V and 0 from J, leaving 12 bases between them. Germline V gene lookup returns CDR1 SGHTA and CDR2 FQGNSA. The CDR3 totals 14 residues. The CDR3 sequence is CASEIGTSTDTQYF. The CDR3 region has the DNA TGTGCCAGCGAGATCGGAACTAGCACAGATACGCAGTATTTT. The full variable domain, with the rest looked up from reference TRBV7-2 and TRBJ2-3, is GAGVSQSPSNKVTEKGKDVELRCDPISGHTALYWYRQSLGQGLEFLIYFQGNSAPDKSGLPSDRFSAERTGGSVSTLTIQRTQQEDSAVYLCASEIGTSTDTQYFGPGTRLTVL.

Of note for this clonotype: The germline gene is not matched at one end of the junction; a read error may be the cause. The chain is built from TRBV3-1 and TRBJ2-7; the D gene is possibly TRBD2 (6 bases). This CDR3 is built from 13 residues. CDR1 and CDR2 (germline): LGHDT, YNNKEL (reference sequence). CDR3 residues: CASSLGYGTPTRF. CDR3 DNA sequence: TGTGCCAGCAGCCTCGGTTATGGGACTCCTACACGTTTC.

This clonotype occurred a few times. This chain joins TRBV20-1 and TRBJ1-2; no reliable D call. The V gene's germline CDR1 is DFQATT and CDR2 SNEGSKA (reference sequence). The CDR3 runs 11 residues. Trimming left V 3 bases short and J 8 bases short, with 10 bases between. DNA of the CDR3: TGCAGTGCTAGCACATTGGTCGGCTACACCTTC. It encodes CSASTLVGYTF.

V gene TRBV18 combines with J gene TRBJ2-1, with D perhaps being TRBD1 or TRBD2 (5 bases each). V was shortened by 3 bases and J by 13 bases, with 19 bases between the two germline ends. The CDR3 extends over 14 amino acids. The germline V gene encodes CDR1 KGHSH and CDR2 LQKENI. CDR3 residues: CASSPSIGTPVQFF. As DNA, the CDR3 is TGTGCCAGCTCACCTTCAATCGGGACGCCCGTCCAGTTCTTC.

This clonotype was picked up many times. V is TRBV15 and J is TRBJ2-1; 8 bases are shared with TRBD1. Germline V CDR1 and CDR2: LNHNV, YYDKDF (reference sequence). V dropped 2 bases and J dropped 7; count of bases not matched to a gene: 16. CDR3 length: 18 residues. The CDR3 here is CATSRTTRQGASGNEQFF. DNA for the CDR3: TGTGCCACCAGCAGAACAACACGCCAGGGGGCGAGTGGGAATGAGCAGTTCTTC.

This clonotype was recorded a few times. The chain has TRBV11-2 and TRBJ2-3; D possibly uses TRBD1 or TRBD2 (5 bases each). Trimming cost V 4 bases and J 6 bases, with 11 bases left between them. The germline V gene encodes CDR1 SGHAT and CDR2 FQNNGV. The CDR3 length is 13 residues. In nucleotides, the CDR3 is TGTGCCAGCAGCTCGGGACCAAGGGATACGCAGTATTTT. Its protein product is CASSSGPRDTQYF.

The V gene is TRBV5-1, the J gene TRBJ2-1, with 7 bases aligning to TRBD1. This CDR3 region has 14 residues. In germline, CDR1 is SGHRS, CDR2 YFSETQ. With V trimmed by 0 bases and J by 6 bases, 3 bases remained unmatched. The CDR3 region is CASSLATGSNEQFF. CDR3 sequence (DNA): TGCGCCAGCAGCTTGGCGACAGGGAGCAATGAGCAGTTCTTC.

The sample holds many counts of this clonotype. The chain is built from TRBV5-1 and TRBJ2-7; 9 bases agree with TRBD2. J gave up 0 bases and V 4 bases, and 5 bases lay outside the gene matches. The CDR3 length is 15 residues. Germline assignment: CDR1 SGHRS and CDR2 YFSETQ. The CDR3: CASSRGGVTSYEQYF. Written as DNA, the CDR3 is TGCGCCAGCAGCCGCGGGGGGGTAACCTCCTACGAGCAGTACTTC.

The chain has TRBV28 and TRBJ2-1; D remains ambiguous. Looked up from germline, CDR1 is MDHEN and CDR2 is SYDVKM. This CDR3 contains 12 residues. V was pared by 5 bases and J by 16 bases, with 18 bases between. DNA of the CDR3: TGTGCCAGCAGTATCCTCAAAGGCGCCGCCTTCTTC. Its protein is CASSILKGAAFF.

This clonotype was counted ten times or more. The chain employs TRBV19 and TRBJ2-7, with D possibly matching TRBD1 (6 bases). This CDR3 region has 15 residues. Germline CDR1 LNHDA, CDR2 SQIVND (reference sequence). V lost 4 bases, J lost 1 base, and 14 bases lay in between. This CDR3 is CASSTLEGGSYEQYF. The CDR3 coding sequence is TGTGCCAGTAGTACCCTGGAAGGGGGTTCCTACGAGCAGTACTTC.

This clonotype was counted between two and nine times. The chain employs TRBV4-3 and TRBJ2-1, with TRBD2 matching over 14 bases. The CDR3 is 15 residues long. Per the germline V gene, CDR1 is LGHNA and CDR2 is YSLEER. With 8 bases clipped from V and 5 bases from J, the junction kept 5 bases outside the gene matches. The CDR3 sequence: CASSGGLAGDNEQFF. The CDR3 DNA is TGCGCCAGCTCCGGGGGACTAGCGGGAGACAATGAGCAGTTCTTC.

This clonotype was detected a few times. The chain employs TRBV7-2 and TRBJ2-7; unclear D gene. This CDR3 contains 14 residues. In germline, CDR1 is SGHTA, CDR2 FQGNSA. The V end was cut by 5 bases, the J end by 2 bases, with 13 bases between. The CDR3 DNA reads TGTGCCAGCAGCCCAGGTTGGGCCCCCTACGAGCAGTACTTC. It translates to CASSPGWAPYEQYF.

The chain combines TRBV6-2 or TRBV6-3 with TRBJ1-2; D perhaps matches TRBD1 (5 bases). CDR1 is MNHEY, CDR2 SVGEGT, per germline. The V and J ends lost 0 bases and 4 bases respectively, with 21 bases between them. The CDR3 is 18 amino acids. Here the CDR3 reads CASSYSYQMTANFYGYTF. CDR3 bases: TGTGCCAGCAGTTACTCGTACCAGATGACAGCTAATTTCTATGGCTACACCTTC.

This clonotype came up a few times. The chain combines TRBV5-1 with TRBJ2-1; 8 bases align to TRBD2. The V gene's germline CDR1 is SGHRS and CDR2 YFSETQ. The CDR3 covers 15 residues. V was clipped by 2 bases and J by 8 bases; unmatched bases: 9. The CDR3 loop reads CASSLLGTSGDEQFF. CDR3 coding DNA: TGCGCCAGCAGCTTACTAGGGACTAGTGGGGATGAGCAGTTCTTC.

This chain joins TRBV3-1 and TRBJ2-5; D is ambiguous. Trimming stripped 3 bases from V and 4 bases from J, with 18 bases between. The germline V gene encodes CDR1 LGHDT and CDR2 YNNKEL (reference sequence). This CDR3 contains 16 residues. CDR3 sequence (DNA): TGTGCCAGCAGCCAGCCCACAGTCAAGGATGGAGAGACCCAGTACTTC. It yields the protein CASSQPTVKDGETQYF.

The chain carries TRBV4-1 and TRBJ1-4, with D maybe TRBD1 (5 bases). V shed 1 base and J shed 3 bases, with 15 bases lying between them. CDR1 is MGHRA and CDR2 is YSYEKL in the germline V gene. This CDR3 is built from 17 residues. The CDR3 sequence is CASSQAPYGAANEKLFF. The CDR3 DNA reads TGCGCCAGCAGCCAAGCGCCCTACGGGGCGGCTAATGAAAAACTGTTTTTT.

The chain combines TRBV4-3 with TRBJ2-2; D remains unclear. Per the germline V gene, CDR1 is LGHNA and CDR2 is YSLEER. V was pared by 6 bases and J by 1 base, with 9 bases between. This CDR3 has 14 amino acids. In nucleotides, the CDR3 is TGCGCCAGCAGGTCCTCCAGGAACACCGGGGAGCTGTTTTTT. Its protein is CASRSSRNTGELFF.

This clonotype was counted only a few times. J is TRBJ2-3 and V is TRBV7-8; a possible D gene is TRBD1 (6 bases). There are 16 residues in the CDR3. Deletions cut 0 bases from V and 1 base from J, with 11 bases between. Per germline, CDR1 SGHVS and CDR2 FQNEAQ. In DNA, the CDR3 is TGTGCCAGCAGCTTAGCGGGACATACGGGCACAGATACGCAGTATTTT. Translated, it gives CASSLAGHTGTDTQYF.

This clonotype was seen only a few times. V gene TRBV4-3 combines with J gene TRBJ2-4; D gene unclear. The CDR3 contains 13 residues. V gave up 0 bases and J gave up 9 bases, with 9 bases separating them. Germline lookup yields CDR1 LGHNA and CDR2 YSLEER. Here the CDR3 reads CASSQDRTVIQYF. As DNA, the CDR3 is TGCGCCAGCAGCCAAGACAGAACAGTCATTCAGTACTTC.

In this sample, this clonotype turned up a few times. CDR3 bases: TGTGCCAGCAGTCCGACAGGGACTTATAATTCACCCCTCCACTTT. This codes for CASSPTGTYNSPLHF. V gene TRBV27 combines with J gene TRBJ1-6; 7 bases map to TRBD1. Per germline, CDR1 MNHEY and CDR2 SMNVEV (reference sequence). The CDR3 has 15 amino acids. V shed 5 bases, J shed 4 bases, and the junction held 5 bases outside the gene matches.

The CDR3 protein is CSARSNAGKTYEQYF. CDR3 bases: TGCAGTGCTAGATCCAATGCCGGGAAAACCTACGAGCAGTACTTC. The chain combines TRBV20-1 with TRBJ2-7; maybe TRBD2 (5 bases). Germline CDR1 DFQATT, CDR2 SNEGSKA (reference sequence). This CDR3 has 15 residues. The ends were cut back, 2 bases at V and 2 bases at J, with 16 bases in the middle.

This clonotype was counted many times. The CDR3, as DNA: TGTGCCAGCAGCTTGGCGGCGGTCCAAGAGACCCAGTACTTC. This gives the protein CASSLAAVQETQYF. The chain employs TRBV5-6 and TRBJ2-5, with unresolved D. The germline CDR1 and CDR2 sequences are SGHDT and YYEEEE. Trimming took 0 bases from V and 1 from J, leaving 7 bases between them. The CDR3 covers 14 residues. Combining the CDR3 with reference TRBV5-6 and TRBJ2-5 gives the whole variable domain DAGVTQSPTHLIKTRGQQVTLRCSPKSGHDTVSWYQQALGQGPQFIFQYYEEEERQRGNFPDRFSGHQFPNYSSELNVNALLLGDSALYLCASSLAAVQETQYFGPGTRLLVL.

This clonotype has ten or more counts. The chain recombines TRBV4-1 with TRBJ2-4; D is uncertain. Germline-derived CDR1 and CDR2 are MGHRA and YSYEKL. The V end lost 1 base, the J end lost 7 bases, and 8 bases lay between the germline ends. CDR3 length: 13 residues. DNA for the CDR3: TGCGCCAGCAGCCAAGCCGCCGAGAACATTCAGTACTTC. It is translated as CASSQAAENIQYF.

The chain carries TRBV5-1 and TRBJ1-2, with D hard to call. The CDR3 runs to 14 residues. Trimming pared 4 bases from V and 4 bases from J, leaving 14 bases between. Germline V gives CDR1 SGHRS, CDR2 YFSETQ. CDR3 DNA sequence: TGCGCCAGCAGCAAGCTCGGGCTACCCTATGGCTACACCTTC. This sequence encodes CASSKLGLPYGYTF.